The 32 T cell receptor beta chains below come from one sample, sequenced in a study of human T cells and chemical hapten exposure. The time point: patch test 2, 6 weeks after DPC sensitization. Treatment: therapeutic diphenylcyclopropenone sensitization with weekly scalp DPC. TCRdb called the RACE reads again in MiXCR, with one record for every CDR3 protein. Among some 350,000 distinct CDR3 sequences listed, roughly 6.3% were seen once. The sequencing here drew on whole blood, taken in connection with sensitization to the hapten diphenylcyclopropenone (DPC). These receptors came from a woman aged 18-29 years with alopecia areata. Some clones in this sample may be carry-over from other donors' samples.

This clonotype was seen more than once but under ten times. CDR3: CASSLMTGTADTQYF. CDR3 nucleotide sequence: TGTGCCAGCAGCTTGATGACAGGGACTGCAGATACGCAGTATTTT. The J gene is TRBJ2-3, the V gene TRBV5-4; D might be TRBD1 (7 bases). V gave up 1 base and J gave up 4 bases, with 13 bases separating them. The V gene's germline CDR1 is SGHNT and CDR2 YYREEE (reference sequence). This CDR3 contains 15 residues.

This clonotype showed up many times. The chain combines TRBV7-2 with TRBJ1-5, with D possibly TRBD1 on 5 matching bases. Germline CDR1 SGHTA, CDR2 FQGNSA. This CDR3 comprises 16 residues. Trimming left V 1 base short and J 7 bases short, with 17 bases between. The CDR3 bases are TGTGCCAGCAGCTTAGTGGTTGGCGGGGCAGGACAGCCCCAGCATTTT. It specifies CASSLVVGGAGQPQHF.

The chain combines TRBV5-4 with TRBJ2-3; 7 bases are a match to TRBD2. V lost 4 bases, J lost 2 bases, and 16 bases stayed unmatched. Per germline, CDR1 SGHNT and CDR2 YYREEE (reference sequence). The CDR3 is 18 amino acids. CDR3 residues: CASSLEGRAGPDTDTQYF. The CDR3, as DNA: TGTGCCAGCAGCCTGGAGGGTCGAGCGGGACCCGACACAGATACGCAGTATTTT. Variable domain in full (rest from reference TRBV5-4 and TRBJ2-3): ETGVTQSPTHLIKTRGQQVTLRCSSQSGHNTVSWYQQALGQGPQFIFQYYREEENGRGNFPPRFSGLQFPNYSSELNVNALELDDSALYLCASSLEGRAGPDTDTQYFGPGTRLTVL.

This clonotype was picked up many times. The J gene is TRBJ1-5, the V gene TRBV18; D is possibly TRBD1 (6 bases). V shed 9 bases and J shed 5 bases, with 14 bases lying between them. There are 13 residues in the CDR3. Germline V gene data show CDR1 as KGHSH and CDR2 as LQKENI. Here the CDR3 DNA reads TGTGCCAGTACGGGGGCGTTGCATCAGCCCCAGCATTTT. It codes for CASTGALHQPQHF.

The chain joins TRBV18 to TRBJ2-1; no definite D call. V was clipped by 1 base and J by 5 bases, with 9 bases between them. CDR3 length: 14 residues. The germline V gene has CDR1 KGHSH and CDR2 LQKENI. CDR3 residues: CASSPRLGDNEQFF. CDR3 coding DNA: TGTGCCAGCTCACCACGCCTGGGCGACAATGAGCAGTTCTTC.

This clonotype was seen at least ten times. This sequence joins TRBV20-1 and TRBJ1-2; 12 nucleotides match TRBD1. V trimming: 7 bases; J trimming: 7 bases; junction bases outside the gene matches: 13. Germline V CDR1 and CDR2: DFQATT, SNEGSKA (reference sequence). The CDR3 has 15 amino acids. The CDR3 DNA follows: TGCAGTGTTAACCTACCGGGACAGGGGGCAATTGGCTACACCTTC. Protein sequence: CSVNLPGQGAIGYTF.

The chain recombines TRBV18 with TRBJ1-3; no definite D call. Germline CDR1 is KGHSH and CDR2 is LQKENI. The CDR3 consists of 16 residues. V lost 3 bases and J 0 bases, leaving 12 bases between the germline ends. This chain's CDR3 is CASSPSGPSSGNTIYF. The CDR3 bases are TGTGCCAGCTCACCGTCTGGGCCTAGCTCTGGAAACACCATATATTTT. Filled out from reference TRBV18 and TRBJ1-3, the complete variable domain reads NAGVMQNPRHLVRRRGQEARLRCSPMKGHSHVYWYRQLPEEGLKFMVYLQKENIIDESGMPKERFSAEFPKEGPSILRIQQVVRGDSAAYFCASSPSGPSSGNTIYFGEGSWLTVV.

A few counts support this clonotype. In nucleotides, the CDR3 is TGTGCCAGCAGCCCGTTGGCGGGGGGGCAAACGCAGTATTTT. Translated, it gives CASSPLAGGQTQYF. The chain joins TRBV7-6 to TRBJ2-3; TRBD2 aligns across 9 bases. Germline CDR1 SGHVS, CDR2 FNYEAQ. The J segment lost 9 bases and the V segment lost 5 bases, leaving 9 bases of the junction unmatched. This CDR3 is 14 amino acids long.

The chain has TRBV2 and TRBJ1-1, with D unresolved. The CDR3 covers 14 residues. Trimming removed 3 bases from V and 4 bases from J, with 12 bases in between. Germline V lookup: CDR1 SNHLY, CDR2 FYNNEI. The CDR3: CASSEEQLGTEAFF. CDR3 nucleotide sequence: TGTGCCAGCAGTGAGGAACAGTTGGGCACTGAAGCTTTCTTT.

This clonotype was observed many times. The J gene is TRBJ1-4, the V gene TRBV25-1, with D perhaps matching TRBD1 (6 bases). CDR1 is MGHDK, CDR2 SYGVNS, per germline. V shed 2 bases and J shed 8 bases, with 9 bases lying between them. This CDR3 is built from 13 residues. The DNA for the CDR3 is TGTGCCAGCAGTGAAGGGGGCCAAGAAAAACTGTTTTTT. It specifies CASSEGGQEKLFF. The complete variable domain, with remaining parts taken from reference TRBV25-1 and TRBJ1-4, reads EADIYQTPRYLVIGTGKKITLECSQTMGHDKMYWYQQDPGMELHLIHYSYGVNSTEKGDLSSESTVSRIRTEHFPLTLESARPSHTSQYLCASSEGGQEKLFFGSGTQLSVL.

This clonotype showed up just a few times. The chain recombines TRBV3-1 with TRBJ2-2, with 7 bases identical to TRBD2. Germline trimming cut 0 bases from V and 4 bases from J; bases unmatched to any gene: 11. The CDR3 contains 18 residues. Germline CDR1 reads LGHDT; CDR2 reads YNNKEL (reference sequence). CDR3 in DNA: TGTGCCAGCAGCCAAGATGGGAGGGGTTTTGCGGGCACCGGGGAGCTGTTTTTT. Translating gives CASSQDGRGFAGTGELFF.

This clonotype was counted many times. The chain joins TRBV20-1 to TRBJ1-2, with D unresolved. The CDR3 spans 12 residues. The germline V and J ends were trimmed by 2 bases and 2 bases, with 6 bases remaining between them. Germline-derived CDR1 and CDR2 are DFQATT and SNEGSKA (reference sequence). The CDR3, as DNA: TGCAGTGCTAGACTACAGAACTATGGCTACACCTTC. As protein: CSARLQNYGYTF.

This sequence joins TRBV6-1 and TRBJ2-3; no clear D gene. Trimming shortened V by 0 bases and J by 4 bases, and 14 bases separated the two germline ends. The CDR3 is 16 residues long. CDR1 is MNHNS, CDR2 SASEGT, per germline. The CDR3 loop reads CASSEARGRTADTQYF. The CDR3 bases are TGTGCCAGCAGTGAAGCCCGTGGCCGCACCGCAGATACGCAGTATTTT.

V gene TRBV2 combines with J gene TRBJ1-6; D remains unclear. V was shortened by 0 bases and J by 3 bases, with 12 bases between the two germline ends. The CDR3 loop spans 17 amino acids. Germline-derived CDR1 and CDR2 are SNHLY and FYNNEI. The CDR3 sequence is CASSEALGSVYNSPLHF. The CDR3 DNA sequence: TGTGCCAGCAGTGAAGCGCTTGGGTCGGTCTATAATTCACCCCTCCACTTT.

This clonotype was seen many times. The chain couples TRBV29-1 to TRBJ1-5, with D possibly matching TRBD1 (6 bases). The V gene lost 6 bases and the J gene lost 4 bases, with 16 bases spanning the gap. The germline CDR1 and CDR2 sequences are SQVTM and ANQGSEA. The CDR3 is made up of 14 amino acids. This CDR3 reads CSVENRVGNQPQHF. In DNA, the CDR3 is TGCAGCGTCGAAAACAGGGTGGGGAATCAGCCCCAGCATTTT.

The table lists this clonotype with many counts. This chain uses TRBV6-6 with TRBJ2-6; 8 nucleotides line up with TRBD1. The CDR3 is made up of 17 amino acids. Germline CDR1 MNHNY, CDR2 SVGAGI (reference sequence). With 2 bases clipped from V and 1 base from J, the junction kept 4 bases outside the gene matches. The DNA of the CDR3 is TGTGCCAGCAGTTACGGGACAGGCCATTCTGGGGCCAACGTCCTGACTTTC. It yields the protein CASSYGTGHSGANVLTF.

This clonotype has more than one count but fewer than ten. V is TRBV11-2 and J is TRBJ2-4; D is uncertain. There are 16 residues in the CDR3. V dropped 2 bases and J dropped 3 bases, with 14 bases sitting between them. Looked up from germline, CDR1 is SGHAT and CDR2 is FQNNGV. CDR3 DNA sequence: TGTGCCAGCAGCTTAAGTGGGGTTGGGGTCAAAAACATTCAGTACTTC. The encoded protein is CASSLSGVGVKNIQYF.

At least ten counts were recorded for this clonotype. The chain joins TRBV20-1 to TRBJ1-2, with D possibly being TRBD1 (5 bases). The CDR3 runs 13 residues. CDR1 and CDR2 (germline): DFQATT, SNEGSKA (reference sequence). Deletions cut 6 bases from V and 5 bases from J, with 16 bases between. The DNA for the CDR3 is TGCAGTGCCGGGGACCCGGGAGAGTATGGCTACACCTTC. It encodes CSAGDPGEYGYTF.

This clonotype was detected a few times. V gene TRBV7-9 combines with J gene TRBJ2-7; D gene unclear. Deletions cut 7 bases from V and 0 bases from J, with 13 bases between. CDR3 length: 14 residues. Germline lookup yields CDR1 SEHNR and CDR2 FQNEAQ (reference sequence). The CDR3: CASTSGQSSYEQYF. CDR3 nucleotides: TGTGCCAGCACCTCCGGGCAAAGCTCCTACGAGCAGTACTTC.

In this sample, this clonotype turned up many times. This sequence joins TRBV20-1 and TRBJ1-2, with 7 bases identical to TRBD1. V lost 3 bases to trimming and J lost 8 bases; unmatched junction nucleotides: 12. The CDR3 sequence is 14 residues long. CDR1 is DFQATT, CDR2 SNEGSKA, per germline (reference sequence). This chain's CDR3 is CSASRQGKSGGYTF. In DNA form, the CDR3 reads TGCAGTGCTAGCCGACAGGGAAAGAGTGGGGGCTACACCTTC.

In its sample, this clonotype was seen many times. The chain recombines TRBV5-1 with TRBJ2-3, with D perhaps assigned TRBD1 or TRBD2 (6 bases each). The germline V and J ends were trimmed by 4 bases and 0 bases, with 12 bases remaining between them. Germline V gives CDR1 SGHRS, CDR2 YFSETQ. The CDR3 covers 15 residues. CDR3 region: CASSAGGLSTDTQYF. The CDR3 nucleotides are TGCGCCAGCAGCGCCGGGGGCCTCAGCACAGATACGCAGTATTTT.

This clonotype occurred many times. The chain employs TRBV7-8 and TRBJ2-1; TRBD2 aligns across 10 bases. The CDR3 length is 14 residues. Germline V CDR1 and CDR2: SGHVS, FQNEAQ. V dropped 6 bases and J dropped 7; count of bases not matched to a gene: 6. CDR3 DNA: TGTGCCAGCAGTTCCCTAGCGGGGGAGAATGAGCAGTTCTTC. Protein product: CASSSLAGENEQFF.

This clonotype was detected many times. V and J are TRBV12-3 or TRBV12-4 and TRBJ1-1; weak D call: TRBD1 (5 bases). Trimming cost V 1 base and J 5 bases, with 11 bases left between them. The CDR3 extends over 14 amino acids. The chain's CDR3 is CASSLVQGGTEAFF. CDR3 DNA: TGTGCCAGCAGTTTAGTCCAGGGAGGGACTGAAGCTTTCTTT.

This clonotype was seen at least ten times. The chain joins TRBV29-1 to TRBJ2-1; TRBD2 matches at 10 bases. The CDR3 covers 13 residues. The V gene end was trimmed by 4 bases and the J gene end by 8 bases; junction bases not matched to a gene: 5. Germline assignment: CDR1 SQVTM and CDR2 ANQGSEA. CDR3 DNA: TGCAGCGTTGCGCTAGCGGGGGACGATGAGCAGTTCTTC. It encodes CSVALAGDDEQFF.

This clonotype has just a few counts. The CDR3 spells CASSTGQLYTEAFF. CDR3 bases: TGTGCCAGCAGCACGGGACAGCTTTACACTGAAGCTTTCTTT. This chain joins TRBV9 and TRBJ1-1; 7 nucleotides match TRBD1. In germline, CDR1 is SGDLS, CDR2 YYNGEE. The V gene end was trimmed by 4 bases and the J gene end by 3 bases; junction bases not matched to a gene: 6. This CDR3 spans 14 amino acids.

A few counts support this clonotype. This chain joins TRBV6-2 or TRBV6-3 and TRBJ2-2; TRBD2 is a possible D gene (5 bases). The germline CDR1 and CDR2 sequences are MNHEY and SVGEGT. The CDR3 is made up of 16 amino acids. Trimming left V 0 bases short and J 0 bases short, with 8 bases between. CDR3 nucleotides: TGTGCCAGCAGTTACTCTCGGGAAACGAACACCGGGGAGCTGTTTTTT. This sequence encodes CASSYSRETNTGELFF.

This clonotype was detected a few times. The CDR3 ends on some other residue instead of the conserved phenylalanine or tryptophan, so this is likely a read error. This chain joins TRBV27 and TRBJ2-3; 10 positions match TRBD2. V was pared by 2 bases and J by 6 bases, with 5 bases of the junction left unmatched. Germline CDR1 reads MNHEY; CDR2 reads SMNVEV (reference sequence). This CDR3 comprises 15 residues. For the CDR3, the DNA is TGTGCCAGCAGTTTAGACAGCGGGGGGGTGGATACGCAGTATCTT. It encodes CASSLDSGGVDTQYL.

This clonotype was seen repeatedly, ten times or more. This chain joins TRBV7-6 and TRBJ2-6, with 13 nucleotides matching TRBD2. Germline CDR1 is SGHVS and CDR2 is FNYEAQ. The CDR3 runs 17 residues. With V trimmed by 4 bases and J by 4 bases, 4 bases remained unmatched. CDR3 bases: TGTGCCAGCAGCTCCGGGACTAGCGGGGAAGGGGCCAACGTCCTGACTTTC. Protein: CASSSGTSGEGANVLTF.

The chain couples TRBV6-6 to TRBJ2-5; perhaps TRBD1 as D (8 bases). V was trimmed by 6 bases and J by 1 base, leaving 21 bases between them. CDR1 is MNHNY and CDR2 is SVGAGI in the germline V gene (reference sequence). The CDR3 totals 17 residues. CDR3: CASSHRGGAGLQETQYF. The DNA of the CDR3 is TGTGCCAGCAGCCACAGGGGGGGCGCCGGTCTCCAAGAGACCCAGTACTTC.

This clonotype occurred a few times. The chain joins TRBV6-2 or TRBV6-3 to TRBJ1-2; D is unresolved. CDR3 size: 13 residues. From germline, CDR1 is MNHEY and CDR2 SVGEGT. Trimming left V 7 bases short and J 5 bases short, with 14 bases between. The CDR3 DNA reads TGTGCCAGCAACGGCGCAGCGCAATATGGCTACACCTTC. It encodes CASNGAAQYGYTF.

This clonotype was picked up many times. This chain uses TRBV12-3 or TRBV12-4 with TRBJ1-2, with 11 bases that match TRBD1. This CDR3 region has 16 residues. V was clipped by 5 bases and J by 2 bases; unmatched bases: 7. The CDR3 nucleotides read TGTGCCAGCAGTCCTCGGACAGGGGGCCTCAACTATGGCTACACCTTC. Residues: CASSPRTGGLNYGYTF.

The rearrangement uses TRBV2 and TRBJ2-7, with 10 bases that match TRBD2. This CDR3 is 15 amino acids long. Germline trimming cut 6 bases from V and 5 bases from J; bases unmatched to any gene: 10. Germline V gene sequence: CDR1 SNHLY, CDR2 FYNNEI. For the CDR3, the DNA is TGTGCCAGCAGGCCTCAGCGGGGGGGGCCAGACGAGCAGTACTTC. Residues: CASRPQRGGPDEQYF.